This entry is about one T cell receptor (beta chain). Antigen: not known. The CDR3 runs to 15 residues. The ends lost 5 bases at V and 3 bases at J; junction bases unmatched: 8. The germline V gene encodes CDR1 SEHNR and CDR2 FQNEAQ (reference sequence). This entry comes from a study of CD8 T cells in Susac syndrome. Study-wide findings and caveats: It was acknowledged by the study that relatively few individuals were included in its TCR sequencing and HLA analysis.

The multiple sclerosis controls were treatment-naive patients affected by stable or active relapsing-remitting disease. Roughly 0.45 to 1 ug RNA was reverse transcribed with random hexamers. TCRdb re-derived calls from the immunoSEQ multiplex PCR reads in MiXCR, one entry per CDR3 protein. Of about 200,000 distinct CDR3 sequences listed, approximately 95% are singletons. This TCR derives from a human donor with multiple sclerosis. The sequenced sample consisted of CD4+ T cells from PBMCs. J is TRBJ1-2 and V is TRBV7-9, with 8 bases fitting TRBD1. CDR3 DNA sequence: TGTGCCAGCAGCGCCTGGGACAGGAATCACTATGGCTACACCTTC. Amino acid sequence: CASSAWDRNHYGYTF.